This TCR beta chain comes out of a study of T cell responses to AZD1222 COVID-19 vaccine. General study results and limits: White British people made up most donors, females outnumbered males, and clonal diversity was possibly underestimated. Researchers took repertoire samples only after the peak T cell response had come. Spike regions recognized by vaccine-associated CD4 TCRs spanned the protein, led by 160-218 and 743-854. Epitopes outside B.1.351 and B.1.1.7 mutated regions reportedly drew nearly half of spike TCRs.

The protocol was immunoSEQ multiplex PCR, while the TCRdb copy is restricted to in-frame clones and leaves out a portion. The data contain approximately 80,000 clones, approximately 90% of them singletons. The CDR3 loop spans 13 amino acids. The V gene lost 6 bases and the J gene lost 4 bases, with 12 bases spanning the gap. CDR1 ENHRY and CDR2 SYGVKD come from the germline V gene. With regard to this clone: The antigen is unknown.

Here the sequenced sample was peripheral blood, taken on day 0 of AZD1222 vaccination. The chain combines TRBV10-3 with TRBJ2-5, with D possibly matching TRBD2 (5 bases). This receptor was taken from an adult in good health. The CDR3 nucleotides read TGTGCCATCAGAGGCAGCGGCGGAGAGACCCAGTACTTC. Amino acids: CAIRGSGGETQYF.